The 9 T cell receptor beta chains given below trace back to one sample, sequenced in a study of T cell responses to AZD1222 COVID-19 vaccine. Profiled with immunoSEQ multiplex PCR; TCRdb holds only in-frame clones, not every one. This table holds 93,000 or so clones, 91% found once. Sequencing was performed on peripheral blood, taken on day 0 of AZD1222 vaccination. These TCRs come from an adult in good health.

The rearrangement links TRBV28 to TRBJ1-2; TRBD1 might be the D (6 bases). V lost 6 bases to trimming and J lost 0 bases, with 11 bases between them. CDR1 is MDHEN, CDR2 SYDVKM, per germline. CDR3 length: 14 residues. The CDR3 protein is CASSQGPPNYGYTF. The CDR3 bases are TGTGCCAGCAGCCAGGGGCCCCCTAACTATGGCTACACCTTC.

The chain uses TRBV5-1 and TRBJ1-1, with unresolved D. From germline, CDR1 is SGHRS and CDR2 YFSETQ. V was trimmed by 1 base and J by 4 bases, leaving 11 bases between them. The CDR3 extends over 14 amino acids. Here the CDR3 reads CASSLWGPPTEAFF. In DNA form, the CDR3 reads TGCGCCAGCAGCTTGTGGGGTCCCCCCACTGAAGCTTTCTTT.

V is TRBV21-1 and J is TRBJ1-6. TRBV21-1 is listed as a pseudogene. The CDR3 contains 18 residues. CDR3 in amino acids: CASSMRSSRGGPHSPLHF. DNA for the CDR3: TGTGCCAGCAGCATGCGGTCATCGCGGGGAGGGCCCCATTCACCCCTCCACTTT.

CDR3: CASSLTFGASGSYNEQFF. In nucleotides, the CDR3 is TGTGCCAGCAGCTTAACATTTGGGGCTAGCGGGTCCTACAATGAGCAGTTCTTC. This chain joins TRBV7-3 and TRBJ2-1, with 8 bases identical to TRBD2. Trimming cost V 0 bases and J 1 base; bases outside gene matches: 8. Per germline, CDR1 SGHTA and CDR2 FQGTGA. The CDR3 is 18 amino acids. Looking up the rest from reference TRBV7-3 and TRBJ2-1 gives the full variable domain: GAGVSQTPSNKVTEKGKYVELRCDPISGHTALYWYRQSLGQGPEFLIYFQGTGAADDSGLPNDRFFAVRPEGSVSTLKIQRTERGDSAVYLCASSLTFGASGSYNEQFFGPGTRLTVL.

The genes are TRBV5-1 and TRBJ2-1, with D possibly matching TRBD2 (6 bases). Germline CDR1 and CDR2: SGHRS and YFSETQ. The ends were cut back, 4 bases at V and 7 bases at J, with 21 bases in the middle. The CDR3 is 16 residues long. As DNA, the CDR3 is TGCGCCAGCAGCCCTTTAGCGGCTGGGAGAGAAAATGAGCAGTTCTTC. Translated, it gives CASSPLAAGRENEQFF.

The chain links TRBV12-3 or TRBV12-4 to TRBJ1-1; D not certain. With 6 bases removed from V and 1 base from J, the gap between germline ends came to 3 bases. CDR3 size: 11 residues. The CDR3, as DNA: TGTGCCAGCAGGAAGAACACTGAAGCTTTCTTT. Protein product: CASRKNTEAFF.

The chain carries TRBV5-4 and TRBJ2-7; tentative D call: TRBD1 (6 bases). Trimming took off 0 bases at V and 0 bases at J, with 10 bases between the two ends. CDR1 SGHNT and CDR2 YYREEE come from the germline V gene (reference sequence). The CDR3 is made up of 15 amino acids. The CDR3 DNA is TGTGCCAGCAGCTTGGACCCAGGGGCCTCCTACGAGCAGTACTTC. Residues: CASSLDPGASYEQYF.

The genes are TRBV6-4 and TRBJ1-5; D not resolved. The ends were cut back, 3 bases at V and 1 base at J, with 10 bases in the middle. The CDR3 has 15 amino acids. In germline, CDR1 is MRHNA, CDR2 SNTAGT. Here the CDR3 reads CASSEWGGSNQPQHF. The CDR3 nucleotides read TGTGCCAGCAGTGAATGGGGTGGGAGCAATCAGCCCCAGCATTTT.

This chain links TRBV14 with TRBJ1-1, with D possibly matching TRBD1 (6 bases). Germline CDR1 SGHDN, CDR2 FVKESK. The CDR3 is 15 residues long. With 0 bases removed from V and 8 bases from J, the gap between germline ends came to 16 bases. CDR3 amino acids: CASSQEGGRFREAFF. The CDR3 DNA is TGTGCCAGCAGCCAAGAGGGGGGCCGCTTCAGGGAAGCTTTCTTT.